A single sample gave rise to the 29 T cell receptor beta chains below, sequenced in a study of T-cell reconstitution after alpha-beta-depleted transplantation in children. The TCRbeta library was prepared with unique molecular identifiers. TCRdb redid the calling of the PCR reads with MiXCR, one entry per CDR3 protein. The sample comprises 350,000 to 400,000 distinct CDR3 sequences, roughly 13% of which are singletons, and around 4.1% rests with the top ten. The material was PBMCs, obtained from the stem cell graft. The receptors stem from a human donor who donated a stem cell graft to a child with Fanconi anemia.

Many counts were recorded for this clonotype. V gene TRBV27 combines with J gene TRBJ2-6; TRBD1 might be the D (5 bases). Deletions cut 8 bases from V and 3 bases from J, with 11 bases between. CDR1 is MNHEY and CDR2 is SMNVEV in the germline V gene (reference sequence). This CDR3 is built from 14 residues. The CDR3 DNA follows: TGTGCCAGCCGAGAAGGGGTTGGGGCCAACGTCCTGACTTTC. Encoded protein: CASREGVGANVLTF.

The chain employs TRBV7-7 and TRBJ2-1; no definite D call. Germline CDR1 and CDR2: SSHAT and FNYEAQ (reference sequence). Deletions cut 3 bases from V and 8 bases from J, with 11 bases between. The CDR3 is 13 amino acids. The CDR3 sequence: CASSLVHGYEQFF. As DNA, the CDR3 is TGTGCCAGCAGCTTGGTCCACGGGTATGAGCAGTTCTTC. Supplemented by reference TRBV7-7 and TRBJ2-1, the full variable domain reads GAGVSQSPRYKVTKRGQDVTLRCDPISSHATLYWYQQALGQGPEFLTYFNYEAQPDKSGLPSDRFSAERPEGSISTLTIQRTEQRDSAMYRCASSLVHGYEQFFGPGTRLTVL.

This rearrangement joins TRBV7-9 to TRBJ1-1; no clear D. Looked up from germline, CDR1 is SEHNR and CDR2 is FQNEAQ (reference sequence). The CDR3 contains 11 residues. V was clipped by 5 bases and J by 12 bases, with 13 bases between them. CDR3 in amino acids: CASSDGPGTFF. CDR3 coding DNA: TGTGCCAGCAGCGACGGACCGGGAACTTTCTTT.

This clonotype was seen repeatedly, ten times or more. V is TRBV10-2 and J is TRBJ2-7; a possible D gene is TRBD1 (5 bases). CDR3 length: 15 residues. Germline V lookup: CDR1 WSHSY, CDR2 SAAADI. The germline V and J ends were trimmed by 2 bases and 3 bases, with 14 bases remaining between them. In DNA, the CDR3 is TGCGCCAGCAGTGAGCCCAGACAGACCGACTACGAGCAGTACTTC. This sequence encodes CASSEPRQTDYEQYF.

This clonotype came up many times. The chain links TRBV30 to TRBJ2-3; 8 positions match TRBD2. The CDR3 is 13 residues long. CDR1 GTSNPN and CDR2 SVGIG come from the germline V gene (reference sequence). The V and J ends lost 3 bases and 4 bases, in that order; junction bases with no gene match: 3. CDR3 DNA sequence: TGTGCCTGGAGGCACGGGGGGGCAGATACGCAGTATTTT. Its translation: CAWRHGGADTQYF.

The table lists this clonotype with a count of one. DNA of the CDR3: TGTGCCAGCAGCTCTAATCAGGGGGGCCGTAGCAATCAGCCCCAGCATTTT. This sequence encodes CASSSNQGGRSNQPQHF. The J gene is TRBJ1-5, the V gene TRBV11-2; 7 bases fit TRBD1. There are 17 residues in the CDR3. With V trimmed by 4 bases and J by 0 bases, 9 bases remained unmatched. Germline values: CDR1 SGHAT, CDR2 FQNNGV.

V usage is TRBV4-2 and J usage is TRBJ2-5, with 13 bases fitting TRBD2. Trimming at V came to 3 bases and at J to 9 bases, leaving 7 bases not matched to a gene. This CDR3 has 15 amino acids. Germline values: CDR1 LGHNA, CDR2 YNFKEQ. This chain's CDR3 is CASSQDGLAGAAQYF. For the CDR3, the DNA is TGTGCCAGCAGCCAGGACGGACTAGCGGGGGCCGCCCAGTACTTC.

The chain recombines TRBV20-1 with TRBJ2-1; D is ambiguous. This CDR3 contains 13 residues. Germline V gene lookup returns CDR1 DFQATT and CDR2 SNEGSKA (reference sequence). V was clipped by 3 bases and J by 9 bases, with 15 bases between them. CDR3 nucleotide sequence: TGCAGTGCTAGGCGAGATGGGAAAAGTGAGCAGTTCTTC. Translation gives CSARRDGKSEQFF.

The chain links TRBV6-1 to TRBJ1-3; a possible D gene is TRBD1 (6 bases). This CDR3 comprises 17 residues. Germline lookup yields CDR1 MNHNS and CDR2 SASEGT. Between the trimmed V and J ends, which lost 5 bases and 0 bases, there was a span of 17 bases. The chain's CDR3 is CASSRRGRGDSGNTIYF. In nucleotides, the CDR3 is TGTGCCAGCAGTCGTCGGGGCAGGGGCGACTCTGGAAACACCATATATTTT.

The J gene is TRBJ2-5, the V gene TRBV4-3; D gene ambiguous. The CDR3 contains 14 residues. The V and J ends lost 1 base and 5 bases respectively, with 11 bases between them. The germline V gene encodes CDR1 LGHNA and CDR2 YSLEER. CDR3 sequence reads: CASSQGDGRETQYF. CDR3 sequence (DNA): TGCGCCAGCAGCCAAGGGGATGGAAGGGAGACCCAGTACTTC.

The chain uses TRBV10-2 and TRBJ2-5; D unclear. Germline CDR1 is WSHSY and CDR2 is SAAADI. Trimming removed 8 bases at V and 2 bases at J, with 9 bases between. The CDR3 contains 12 residues. In DNA form, the CDR3 reads TGCGCCAGCGCCGCGGATCAAGAGACCCAGTACTTC. Its translation is CASAADQETQYF.

The rearrangement joins TRBV21-1 to TRBJ2-3. TRBV21-1 is termed a pseudogene. The CDR3 runs to 12 residues. DNA for the CDR3: TGTGCCAGCAGCAAAGTCGGAGATACGCAGTATTTT. Translated, it gives CASSKVGDTQYF.

This clonotype appeared a few times. The rearrangement links TRBV3-1 to TRBJ1-5; maybe TRBD1 (5 bases). The CDR3 sequence is 15 residues long. The germline V gene encodes CDR1 LGHDT and CDR2 YNNKEL (reference sequence). Trimming left V 3 bases short and J 4 bases short, with 13 bases between. CDR3 in DNA: TGTGCCAGCAGCCAGGGGGACGGGATGAATCAGCCCCAGCATTTT. Its translation: CASSQGDGMNQPQHF.

This chain links TRBV7-6 with TRBJ2-7, with TRBD2 identical over 8 bases. V shed 2 bases and J 0 bases; nucleotides not matched to a gene: 6. Germline V gene sequence: CDR1 SGHVS, CDR2 FNYEAQ. The CDR3 length is 16 residues. The CDR3 bases are TGTGCCAGCAGCTTATCGAGCGGGGGTCCCTCCTACGAGCAGTACTTC. Protein product: CASSLSSGGPSYEQYF.

This clonotype was seen many times. This chain uses TRBV5-5 with TRBJ2-7, with D perhaps matching TRBD1 or TRBD2 (5 bases each). V lost 1 base and J 1 base, leaving 9 bases between the germline ends. Germline V lookup: CDR1 SGHKS, CDR2 YYEKEE (reference sequence). The CDR3 loop spans 14 amino acids. DNA of the CDR3: TGTGCCAGCAGCTTGCACAGGACTTCCTACGAGCAGTACGTC. It translates to CASSLHRTSYEQYV.

There are a few counts of this clonotype. The chain uses TRBV20-1 and TRBJ2-2; possibly TRBD2 for D (5 bases). In germline, CDR1 is DFQATT, CDR2 SNEGSKA (reference sequence). This CDR3 contains 14 residues. V was pared by 3 bases and J by 1 base, with 9 bases between. In DNA form, the CDR3 reads TGCAGTGCTAGTGGCGGGCTGAACACCGGGGAGCTGTTTTTT. Translation: CSASGGLNTGELFF.

In its sample, this clonotype was seen many times. J is TRBJ1-2 and V is TRBV20-1, with TRBD1 as a possible D gene (6 bases). The CDR3 extends over 15 amino acids. CDR1 and CDR2 from the germline V gene are DFQATT and SNEGSKA (reference sequence). Between the trimmed V and J ends, which lost 6 bases and 5 bases, there was a span of 22 bases. The CDR3 bases are TGCAGTGCCATCAAGGGGGTGGGGACCACTTATGGCTACACCTTC. Translation gives CSAIKGVGTTYGYTF.

This chain links TRBV5-1 with TRBJ1-1; the match to TRBD1 covers 12 bases. Germline loops: CDR1 SGHRS, CDR2 YFSETQ. The ends lost 4 bases at V and 3 bases at J; junction bases unmatched: 16. This CDR3 comprises 19 residues. Here the CDR3 DNA reads TGCGCCAGCAGCCGGACGGGACAGGGGGCCGGATTCGGCCACACTGAAGCTTTCTTT. It is translated as CASSRTGQGAGFGHTEAFF.

In its sample, this clonotype was seen a few times. The genes are TRBV6-2 or TRBV6-3 and TRBJ1-1; D is unresolved. Trimming took off 4 bases at V and 5 bases at J, with 14 bases between the two ends. This CDR3 is built from 14 residues. Germline CDR1 reads MNHEY; CDR2 reads SVGEGT. The CDR3 DNA reads as TGTGCCAGCAGTTCCGACGGGCGGGTTACTGAAGCTTTCTTT. As protein: CASSSDGRVTEAFF.

This clonotype was counted ten times or more. The genes are TRBV7-8 and TRBJ2-5, with TRBD1 identical over 11 bases. With 5 bases clipped from V and 4 bases from J, the junction kept 6 bases outside the gene matches. CDR1 is SGHVS and CDR2 is FQNEAQ in the germline V gene. This CDR3 region has 15 residues. For the CDR3, the DNA is TGTGCCAGCAGCGGCCGGACAGGGGGCCGAGAGACCCAGTACTTC. Its translation is CASSGRTGGRETQYF.

The chain has TRBV20-1 and TRBJ1-2, with 8 positions matching TRBD1. This CDR3 has 14 amino acids. After removal of 0 bases from V and 5 bases from J, the junction contained 5 bases not matched to a gene. Per germline, CDR1 DFQATT and CDR2 SNEGSKA (reference sequence). In nucleotides, the CDR3 is TGCAGTGCTAGAGATCAGGGGGCTGGTTATGGCTACACCTTC. Protein sequence: CSARDQGAGYGYTF.

This clonotype turned up a few times. This chain joins TRBV20-1 and TRBJ2-1; a possible D gene is TRBD2 (6 bases). This CDR3 has 14 amino acids. Trimming took off 3 bases at V and 9 bases at J, with 18 bases between the two ends. The V gene's germline CDR1 is DFQATT and CDR2 SNEGSKA (reference sequence). The DNA for the CDR3 is TGCAGTGCTAGCTACGGCGGGATGATCAGTGAGCAGTTCTTC. It specifies CSASYGGMISEQFF.

A note on this clonotype: It is likely a read error, because the conserved phenylalanine at the end of the CDR3 is missing. This chain links TRBV5-1 with TRBJ1-1; D might be TRBD1 (5 bases). Germline-derived CDR1 and CDR2 are SGHRS and YFSETQ. This CDR3 has 14 amino acids. V lost 4 bases and J 1 base, leaving 11 bases between the germline ends. The CDR3: CASSPHQGNTEAFS. Here the CDR3 DNA reads TGCGCCAGCAGCCCTCACCAGGGGAACACTGAAGCTTTCTCT.

J is TRBJ2-7 and V is TRBV30; no clear D. Germline V gene lookup returns CDR1 GTSNPN and CDR2 SVGIG (reference sequence). The CDR3 is 13 amino acids. Trimming took off 0 bases at V and 5 bases at J, with 11 bases between the two ends. CDR3 nucleotides: TGTGCCTGGAGTGTAGGATTTGTCCACGAGCAGTACTTC. Translating gives CAWSVGFVHEQYF. The whole variable domain, filled in from reference TRBV30 and TRBJ2-7, reads SQTIHQWPATLVQPVGSPLSLECTVEGTSNPNLYWYRQAAGRGLQLLFYSVGIGQISSEVPQNLSASRPQDRQFILSSKKLLLSDSGFYLCAWSVGFVHEQYFGPGTRLTVT.

This clonotype has only a few counts. This chain links TRBV6-5 with TRBJ1-1, with TRBD1 as a possible D gene (6 bases). Trimming took 4 bases from V and 4 from J, leaving 16 bases between them. Germline values: CDR1 MNHEY, CDR2 SVGAGI. The CDR3 contains 15 residues. CDR3 region: CASSFGGGGSTEAFF. Here the CDR3 DNA reads TGTGCCAGCAGTTTTGGGGGCGGCGGATCCACTGAAGCTTTCTTT.

This clonotype was counted ten times or more. The gene calls are TRBV7-2 and TRBJ2-2; no clear D gene. CDR1 is SGHTA, CDR2 FQGNSA, per germline. The CDR3 consists of 13 residues. V was trimmed by 5 bases and J by 3 bases, leaving 7 bases between them. This chain's CDR3 is CASSPQDTGELFF. Written as DNA, the CDR3 is TGTGCCAGCAGCCCCCAGGACACCGGGGAGCTGTTTTTT.

This clonotype has only a few counts. This chain links TRBV30 with TRBJ2-2, with TRBD1 matching 8 bases. The CDR3 runs 15 residues. V was pared by 0 bases and J by 4 bases, with 4 bases of the junction left unmatched. CDR1 and CDR2 from the germline V gene are GTSNPN and SVGIG (reference sequence). The CDR3 loop reads CAWSVTGATTGELFF. In DNA, the CDR3 is TGTGCCTGGAGTGTGACAGGGGCGACCACCGGGGAGCTGTTTTTT.

This clonotype appeared many times. The V gene is TRBV19, the J gene TRBJ1-1; 7 nucleotides line up with TRBD1. V lost 7 bases, J lost 3 bases, and 11 bases stayed unmatched. Germline V lookup: CDR1 LNHDA, CDR2 SQIVND (reference sequence). The CDR3 contains 15 residues. CDR3 in amino acids: CASKDPDRLYTEAFF. In DNA form, the CDR3 reads TGTGCCAGTAAGGATCCGGACAGGCTTTACACTGAAGCTTTCTTT.

This clonotype was counted a few times. The chain has TRBV5-1 and TRBJ2-2; D could derive from TRBD1 or TRBD2 (6 bases each). V lost 2 bases and J lost 3, with 14 bases in between. CDR3 length: 16 residues. The V gene's germline CDR1 is SGHRS and CDR2 YFSETQ. CDR3 sequence: CASSFSGEADTGELFF. The DNA of the CDR3 is TGCGCCAGCAGCTTTTCAGGGGAGGCGGACACCGGGGAGCTGTTTTTT.